The 32 T cell receptor beta chains below were found in one sample sequenced in a study of memory CD4+ T cells and cytomegalovirus serostatus. Single viable CD3+CD4+CD8-CD45RO+ cells were sorted as the memory CD4+ T cells. The assay was immunoSEQ multiplex PCR, and TCRdb's table has in-frame clones only and misses some. The data hold roughly 86,000 clones, with 80% observed a single time. Sequenced: memory CD4+ T cells from blood. These receptors came from an adult in good health and CMV-seropositive.

This chain links TRBV19 with TRBJ2-4, with TRBD2 matching 15 bases. The CDR3 covers 18 residues. Per the germline V gene, CDR1 is LNHDA and CDR2 is SQIVND (reference sequence). The J segment lost 3 bases and the V segment lost 11 bases, leaving 14 bases of the junction unmatched. This CDR3 is CASSRTSGRAVGKNIQYF. CDR3 nucleotides: TGTGCCTCTTCCCGGACTAGCGGGAGGGCCGTCGGCAAAAACATTCAGTACTTC.

This clone was counted a few times. The gene calls are TRBV5-8 and TRBJ2-3; D is possibly TRBD2 (5 bases). CDR1 is SGHTS and CDR2 is YDEGEE in the germline V gene. The CDR3 loop spans 16 amino acids. V was pared by 1 base and J by 0 bases, with 12 bases between. In DNA, the CDR3 is TGTGCCAGCAGCTTGAAAGGAGAGGGTAGCACAGATACGCAGTATTTT. It encodes CASSLKGEGSTDTQYF.

The chain combines TRBV5-1 with TRBJ2-3, with a possible D match to TRBD1 (5 bases). Trimming shortened V by 0 bases and J by 0 bases, and 8 bases separated the two germline ends. The CDR3 loop spans 15 amino acids. Germline lookup yields CDR1 SGHRS and CDR2 YFSETQ. CDR3 nucleotide sequence: TGCGCCAGCAGCTTGGTTCCAGGGAGCACAGATACGCAGTATTTT. Translating it yields CASSLVPGSTDTQYF.

The chain has TRBV5-4 and TRBJ2-1; D unresolved. This CDR3 is built from 16 residues. The V gene lost 1 base and the J gene lost 0 bases, with 11 bases spanning the gap. CDR1 is SGHNT and CDR2 is YYREEE in the germline V gene (reference sequence). CDR3 sequence reads: CASSLLGRSSYNEQFF. The CDR3 DNA sequence: TGTGCCAGCAGCTTGTTAGGGCGGTCCTCCTACAATGAGCAGTTCTTC.

The CDR3 sequence: CASSEAYGYTF. DNA of the CDR3: TGTGCCAGCAGTGAGGCGTATGGCTACACCTTC. The V call is TRBV2, the J call TRBJ1-2; D not certain. Germline-derived CDR1 and CDR2 are SNHLY and FYNNEI. Trimming removed 3 bases from V and 5 bases from J, with 4 bases in between. CDR3 length equals 11 residues.

The genes are TRBV5-4 and TRBJ2-1; TRBD1 aligns across 10 bases. The CDR3 runs to 16 residues. Per the germline V gene, CDR1 is SGHNT and CDR2 is YYREEE (reference sequence). J was trimmed by 3 bases and V by 4 bases; bases with no gene match: 7. The CDR3 DNA sequence: TGTGCCAGCAGCCTTTTGACAGGGGGCCTCTACAATGAGCAGTTCTTC. This codes for CASSLLTGGLYNEQFF.

This clone was found a few times. The chain is built from TRBV10-3 and TRBJ2-1; TRBD2 matches 7 bases. The CDR3 is 16 residues long. J lost 6 bases, V lost 3 bases, and 11 bases had no gene match. CDR1 ENHRY and CDR2 SYGVKD come from the germline V gene. This CDR3 reads CAISDRLGGQSNEQFF. Here the CDR3 DNA reads TGTGCCATCAGTGACCGGCTGGGAGGGCAAAGCAATGAGCAGTTCTTC.

This chain links TRBV5-1 with TRBJ2-7, with D hard to call. The V end lost 4 bases, the J end lost 6 bases, and 23 bases lay between the germline ends. This CDR3 spans 16 amino acids. Germline lookup yields CDR1 SGHRS and CDR2 YFSETQ. Here the CDR3 reads CASSDGVSGLVGEQYF. Written as DNA, the CDR3 is TGCGCCAGCAGCGATGGGGTGTCGGGCCTTGTGGGCGAGCAGTACTTC.

The chain joins TRBV7-3 to TRBJ1-5; D unclear. This CDR3 spans 15 amino acids. Trimming removed 1 base at V and 5 bases at J, with 12 bases between. Germline CDR1 SGHTA, CDR2 FQGTGA. CDR3: CASSLRGSPDQPQHF. In DNA, the CDR3 is TGTGCCAGCAGCTTAAGGGGTTCCCCGGATCAGCCCCAGCATTTT.

The chain is built from TRBV28 and TRBJ1-2; D gene ambiguous. CDR1 and CDR2 (germline): MDHEN, SYDVKM. The CDR3 is 13 amino acids. The V end was cut by 5 bases, the J end by 0 bases, with 7 bases between. CDR3 region: CASSKETNYGYTF. The CDR3 nucleotides are TGTGCCAGCAGTAAAGAGACTAACTATGGCTACACCTTC.

The genes are TRBV7-8 and TRBJ1-1; tentatively, D is TRBD1 (5 bases). There are 15 residues in the CDR3. Trimming removed 5 bases from V and 5 bases from J, with 18 bases in between. The germline CDR1 and CDR2 sequences are SGHVS and FQNEAQ. For the CDR3, the DNA is TGTGCCAGCAGCGCTCTACACGGGGAGGGGACTGAAGCTTTCTTT. Translating it yields CASSALHGEGTEAFF.

The rearrangement joins TRBV4-3 to TRBJ2-5; D could derive from TRBD1 or TRBD2 (7 bases each). Germline V gene sequence: CDR1 LGHNA, CDR2 YSLEER. Deletions cut 0 bases from V and 7 bases from J, with 21 bases between. The CDR3 is 17 amino acids. The CDR3 here is CASSQDLLAGGDGTQYF. The CDR3 nucleotides are TGCGCCAGCAGCCAAGATCTATTGGCAGGGGGGGATGGGACCCAGTACTTC.

The CDR3 protein is CASSPETSGREQFF. Here the CDR3 DNA reads TGTGCCAGCTCACCGGAGACTAGCGGGAGAGAGCAGTTCTTC. The chain links TRBV18 to TRBJ2-1; 12 bases align to TRBD2. V gave up 3 bases and J gave up 10 bases; unmatched junction bases: 4. The CDR3 is made up of 14 amino acids. CDR1 and CDR2 from the germline V gene are KGHSH and LQKENI.

CDR3 region: CASSSWTENTGELFF. For the CDR3, the DNA is TGTGCCAGCAGCTCGTGGACAGAGAACACCGGGGAGCTGTTTTTT. The chain carries TRBV7-2 and TRBJ2-2; possibly TRBD1 for D (6 bases). V was clipped by 4 bases and J by 1 base, with 10 bases between them. CDR1 SGHTA and CDR2 FQGNSA come from the germline V gene. The CDR3 totals 15 residues.

This chain connects TRBV30 to TRBJ1-2, with D hard to call. V shed 0 bases and J shed 3 bases, with 8 bases lying between them. This CDR3 is built from 13 residues. Germline assignment: CDR1 GTSNPN and CDR2 SVGIG (reference sequence). CDR3 amino acids: CAWSVLIDYGYTF. DNA of the CDR3: TGTGCCTGGAGTGTACTTATAGACTATGGCTACACCTTC.

Points on this clone: Other DNA sequences within the sample encode an identical CDR3. J is TRBJ2-7 and V is TRBV7-2; D is possibly TRBD2 (5 bases). V dropped 3 bases and J dropped 4 bases, with 7 bases sitting between them. This CDR3 region has 12 residues. Germline V gene data show CDR1 as SGHTA and CDR2 as FQGNSA. The CDR3 spells CASSFRGYEQYF. DNA for the CDR3: TGTGCCAGCAGCTTCCGAGGGTACGAGCAGTACTTC.

This clone is termed medium-sized. V gene TRBV25-1 combines with J gene TRBJ1-1; TRBD1 matches 7 bases. V shed 4 bases and J 2 bases; nucleotides not matched to a gene: 10. Germline V gene lookup returns CDR1 MGHDK and CDR2 SYGVNS. The CDR3 is made up of 16 amino acids. CDR3 in amino acids: CASSAHSGTANTEAFF. The DNA for the CDR3 is TGTGCCAGCAGTGCCCATAGCGGGACAGCAAACACTGAAGCTTTCTTT.

This chain links TRBV9 with TRBJ2-1; perhaps D is TRBD1 or TRBD2 (5 bases each). This CDR3 has 16 amino acids. CDR1 is SGDLS, CDR2 YYNGEE, per germline. V was clipped by 0 bases and J by 1 base, with 11 bases between them. The CDR3 protein is CASSVEGTPSYNEQFF. CDR3 sequence (DNA): TGTGCCAGCAGCGTAGAGGGGACCCCTTCCTACAATGAGCAGTTCTTC. The full variable domain, in which reference TRBV9 and TRBJ2-1 provide the parts outside the CDR3, is DSGVTQTPKHLITATGQRVTLRCSPRSGDLSVYWYQQSLDQGLQFLIQYYNGEERAKGNILERFSAQQFPDLHSELNLSSLELGDSALYFCASSVEGTPSYNEQFFGPGTRLTVL.

This CDR3 is CASRRGISGNTIYF. For the CDR3, the DNA is TGTGCCAGCCGAAGGGGGATATCTGGAAACACCATATATTTT. The chain has TRBV7-9 and TRBJ1-3; maybe TRBD1 (6 bases). The CDR3 length is 14 residues. The germline CDR1 and CDR2 sequences are SEHNR and FQNEAQ (reference sequence). V lost 8 bases and J 1 base, leaving 12 bases between the germline ends.

The table lists this clone with a count of one. The genes are TRBV7-2 and TRBJ2-2, with TRBD2 matching over 10 bases. Germline loops: CDR1 SGHTA, CDR2 FQGNSA. V gave up 3 bases and J gave up 1 base; unmatched junction bases: 2. This CDR3 contains 16 residues. CDR3 region: CASSFASGRNTGELFF. The CDR3 DNA reads TGTGCCAGCAGCTTCGCTAGCGGGAGGAACACCGGGGAGCTGTTTTTT.

CDR3 sequence reads: CASSWSETPLASRYF. In DNA, the CDR3 is TGTGCCAGCAGCTGGAGTGAGACACCACTTGCGTCGCGGTACTTC. This rearrangement joins TRBV7-9 to TRBJ2-7; D gene uncertain. The V and J ends lost 4 bases and 12 bases respectively, with 25 bases between them. The length of the CDR3 is 15 residues. Germline-derived CDR1 and CDR2 are SEHNR and FQNEAQ (reference sequence).

The V gene is TRBV2, the J gene TRBJ2-7, with 7 bases aligning to TRBD1. J lost 4 bases, V lost 2 bases, and 8 bases had no gene match. The V gene's germline CDR1 is SNHLY and CDR2 FYNNEI. The CDR3 contains 15 residues. CDR3 sequence reads: CASSERTGGYYEQYF. DNA for the CDR3: TGTGCCAGCAGTGAAAGGACAGGCGGGTATTACGAGCAGTACTTC.

V gene TRBV5-4 combines with J gene TRBJ1-4, with 8 positions matching TRBD1. CDR1 SGHNT and CDR2 YYREEE come from the germline V gene (reference sequence). The CDR3 spans 14 residues. Trimming took 4 bases from V and 8 from J; bases not matched to a gene: 7. This chain's CDR3 is CASSAQGAGEKLFF. The CDR3 nucleotides read TGTGCCAGCAGCGCCCAGGGGGCTGGGGAAAAACTGTTTTTT.

This chain connects TRBV19 to TRBJ1-2; D is undetermined. This CDR3 region has 16 residues. The germline V gene has CDR1 LNHDA and CDR2 SQIVND (reference sequence). The V gene lost 6 bases and the J gene lost 8 bases, with 25 bases spanning the gap. The CDR3 DNA reads as TGTGCCAGTAGCAGACGGCAGGTGGGGTATATTTCGGGCTACACCTTC. It yields the protein CASSRRQVGYISGYTF.

V is TRBV5-1 and J is TRBJ1-1, with TRBD1 matching over 7 bases. V gave up 4 bases and J gave up 2 bases; unmatched junction bases: 11. The CDR3 covers 16 residues. Germline CDR1 and CDR2: SGHRS and YFSETQ. The CDR3 nucleotides are TGCGCCAGCAGCACCGTTACAGGGGAGGCAAACACTGAAGCTTTCTTT. Its protein product is CASSTVTGEANTEAFF.

This chain links TRBV25-1 with TRBJ2-7, with 11 bases fitting TRBD2. The CDR3 runs to 16 residues. V lost 2 bases, J lost 2 bases, and 5 bases stayed unmatched. Germline V gene sequence: CDR1 MGHDK, CDR2 SYGVNS. CDR3 bases: TGTGCCAGCAGTGAACCCGGGACTAGCGGTACCTACGAGCAGTACTTC. Residues: CASSEPGTSGTYEQYF.

The chain combines TRBV5-6 with TRBJ1-1, with D hard to call. The CDR3 totals 13 residues. Germline V gene sequence: CDR1 SGHDT, CDR2 YYEEEE. Trimming stripped 4 bases from V and 4 bases from J, with 11 bases between. The CDR3 is CASSPWEGTEAFF. The DNA for the CDR3 is TGTGCCAGCAGCCCCTGGGAGGGCACTGAAGCTTTCTTT.

The chain carries TRBV2 and TRBJ2-5; D remains ambiguous. The length of the CDR3 is 12 residues. The germline CDR1 and CDR2 sequences are SNHLY and FYNNEI. Trimming removed 4 bases from V and 10 bases from J, with 13 bases in between. CDR3 DNA sequence: TGTGCCAGCAGTGCCGGTGGGTCGGGCCAGTACTTC. Amino acids: CASSAGGSGQYF.

This chain joins TRBV19 and TRBJ2-7; TRBD1 is a possible D gene (5 bases). Germline values: CDR1 LNHDA, CDR2 SQIVND (reference sequence). Trimming removed 3 bases from V and 7 bases from J, with 16 bases in between. The CDR3 is made up of 14 amino acids. The CDR3 here is CASSILSQGGEQYF. CDR3 in DNA: TGTGCCAGTAGTATCCTGAGCCAGGGCGGTGAGCAGTACTTC.

V usage is TRBV19 and J usage is TRBJ2-1; TRBD2 aligns across 7 bases. CDR3 length: 12 amino acids. CDR1 is LNHDA and CDR2 is SQIVND in the germline V gene (reference sequence). With 7 bases clipped from V and 15 bases from J, the junction kept 12 bases outside the gene matches. CDR3 DNA: TGTGCCAGTAAAGAATGGGGGGGACCGCTGTTCTTC. Amino acid sequence: CASKEWGGPLFF.

The V and J genes are TRBV28 and TRBJ1-5, with a tentative D call TRBD1 (6 bases). Trimming stripped 3 bases from V and 0 bases from J, with 6 bases between. This CDR3 has 14 residues. Germline V gene sequence: CDR1 MDHEN, CDR2 SYDVKM. For the CDR3, the DNA is TGTGCCAGCAGTTTGGGACATAGCAATCAGCCCCAGCATTTT. As protein: CASSLGHSNQPQHF.

The gene calls are TRBV16 and TRBJ2-1; no firm D call. Trimming removed 0 bases from V and 7 bases from J, with 7 bases in between. Germline V gene lookup returns CDR1 KGHSY and CDR2 FQNENV. This CDR3 is 13 amino acids long. The CDR3: CASSQSTGNEQFF. Written as DNA, the CDR3 is TGTGCCAGCAGCCAATCGACCGGGAATGAGCAGTTCTTC.